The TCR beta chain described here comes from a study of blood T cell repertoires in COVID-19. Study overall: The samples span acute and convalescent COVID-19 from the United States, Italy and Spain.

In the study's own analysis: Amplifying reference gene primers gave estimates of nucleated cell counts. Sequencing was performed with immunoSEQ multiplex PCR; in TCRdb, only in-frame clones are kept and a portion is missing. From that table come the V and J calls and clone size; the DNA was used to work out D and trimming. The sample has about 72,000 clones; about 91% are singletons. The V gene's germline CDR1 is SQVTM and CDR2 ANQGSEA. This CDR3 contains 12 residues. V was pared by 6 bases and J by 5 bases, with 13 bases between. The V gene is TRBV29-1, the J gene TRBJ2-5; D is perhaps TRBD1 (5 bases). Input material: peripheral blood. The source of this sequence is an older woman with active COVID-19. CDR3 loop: CSVIPSGETQYF. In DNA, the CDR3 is TGCAGCGTGATACCCTCAGGGGAGACCCAGTACTTC. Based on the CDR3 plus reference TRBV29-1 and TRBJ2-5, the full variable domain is SAVISQKPSRDICQRGTSLTIQCQVDSQVTMMFWYRQQPGQSLTLIATANQGSEATYESGFVIDKFPISRPNLTFSTLTVSNMSPEDSSIYLCSVIPSGETQYFGPGTRLLVL.